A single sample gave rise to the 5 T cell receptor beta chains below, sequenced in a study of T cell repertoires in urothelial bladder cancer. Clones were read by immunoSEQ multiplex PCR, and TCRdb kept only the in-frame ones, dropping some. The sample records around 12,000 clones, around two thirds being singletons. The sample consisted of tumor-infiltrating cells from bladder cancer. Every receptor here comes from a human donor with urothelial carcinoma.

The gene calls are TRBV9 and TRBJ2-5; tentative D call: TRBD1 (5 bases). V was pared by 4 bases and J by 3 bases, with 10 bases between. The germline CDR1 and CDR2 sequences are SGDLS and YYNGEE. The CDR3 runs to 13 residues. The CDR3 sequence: CASSHPGKETQYF. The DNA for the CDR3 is TGTGCCAGCAGCCATCCAGGGAAAGAGACCCAGTACTTC.

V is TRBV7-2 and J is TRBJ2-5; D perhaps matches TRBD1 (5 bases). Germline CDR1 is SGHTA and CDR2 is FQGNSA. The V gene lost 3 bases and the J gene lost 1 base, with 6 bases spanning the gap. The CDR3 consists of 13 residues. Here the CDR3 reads CASSFQGQETQYF. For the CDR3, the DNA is TGTGCCAGCAGCTTCCAGGGCCAAGAGACCCAGTACTTC.

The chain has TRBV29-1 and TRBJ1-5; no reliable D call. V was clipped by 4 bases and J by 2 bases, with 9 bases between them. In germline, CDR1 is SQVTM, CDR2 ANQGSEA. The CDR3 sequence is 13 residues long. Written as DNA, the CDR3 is TGCAGCGTTGCGGGTTCTGGCAATCAGCCCCAGCATTTT. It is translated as CSVAGSGNQPQHF.

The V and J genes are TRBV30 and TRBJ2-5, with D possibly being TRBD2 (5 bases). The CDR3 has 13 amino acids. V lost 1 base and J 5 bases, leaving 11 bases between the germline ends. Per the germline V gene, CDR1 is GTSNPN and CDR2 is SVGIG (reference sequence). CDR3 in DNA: TGTGCCTGGAGTGGGGAGTTGGATGAGACCCAGTACTTC. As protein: CAWSGELDETQYF.

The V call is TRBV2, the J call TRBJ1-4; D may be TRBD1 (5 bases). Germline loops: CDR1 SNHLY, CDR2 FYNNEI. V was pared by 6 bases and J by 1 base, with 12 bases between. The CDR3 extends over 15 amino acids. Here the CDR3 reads CASSERRGTNEKLFF. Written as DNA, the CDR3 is TGTGCCAGCAGCGAACGGAGGGGAACTAATGAAAAACTGTTTTTT.